These 19 T cell receptor beta chains were all obtained from the same sample, sequenced in a study of OX40 agonist ivuxolimab in advanced cancers. Libraries were made using the immunoSEQ multiplex PCR assay. The clones in this table, taken by TCRdb from immuneACCESS, are in-frame only. Not every clone is retained; where verified, under half of the shortfall comes from an unresolved V gene, and the cause of the rest is unknown. The sample contains 20,000 to 25,000 clones, about nine tenths of them found a single time. Jointly, the top ten make up 21% of the sample. The input for sequencing was CD4+ or CD8+ T cells sorted from blood, taken in a trial of the OX40 agonist ivuxolimab. Receptors were obtained from an adult with an advanced solid tumor such as melanoma, head and neck, liver or kidney cancer.

V is TRBV6-1 and J is TRBJ2-7; TRBD2 matches 9 bases. Trimming at V came to 6 bases and at J to 5 bases, leaving 11 bases not matched to a gene. Germline values: CDR1 MNHNS, CDR2 SASEGT. The CDR3 covers 15 residues. The CDR3 DNA is TGTGCCAGCAGCGAAACAGCGGGGGGCCGGGACGAGCAGTACTTC. It encodes CASSETAGGRDEQYF.

This clone came up a few times. The chain has TRBV18 and TRBJ2-6; 8 nucleotides agree with TRBD1. Germline CDR1 KGHSH, CDR2 LQKENI. The trim removed 6 bases at V and 2 bases at J, leaving 9 bases unmatched. The CDR3 consists of 17 residues. As DNA, the CDR3 is TGTGCCAGCTCCGCCGGGACAGGACACACTGGGGCCAACGTCCTGACTTTC. This encodes CASSAGTGHTGANVLTF.

This clone was observed a few times. The V and J genes are TRBV7-9 and TRBJ2-5; perhaps TRBD1 as D (6 bases). With 2 bases removed from V and 1 base from J, the gap between germline ends came to 11 bases. This CDR3 region has 15 residues. Germline V gene sequence: CDR1 SEHNR, CDR2 FQNEAQ (reference sequence). CDR3 nucleotides: TGTGCCAGCAGCTTAACCTTGGACAGCCAAGAGACCCAGTACTTC. Residues: CASSLTLDSQETQYF.

The J gene is TRBJ1-5, the V gene TRBV6-5; D gene uncertain. Trimming left V 4 bases short and J 7 bases short, with 8 bases between. This CDR3 is built from 12 residues. Germline-derived CDR1 and CDR2 are MNHEY and SVGAGI. The CDR3 DNA reads TGTGCCAGCAGTTCAGGTTTGCAGCCCCAGCATTTT. This sequence encodes CASSSGLQPQHF.

This clone has a handful of counts. V usage is TRBV29-1 and J usage is TRBJ2-7, with D unclear. The germline V gene has CDR1 SQVTM and CDR2 ANQGSEA. V lost 0 bases, J lost 3 bases, and 6 bases lay in between. The CDR3 has 12 amino acids. The CDR3 sequence: CSVEDPNYEQYF. The CDR3 bases are TGCAGCGTTGAAGATCCAAACTACGAGCAGTACTTC.

The chain links TRBV2 to TRBJ1-5, with 7 bases identical to TRBD1. Germline V gene sequence: CDR1 SNHLY, CDR2 FYNNEI. CDR3 size: 16 residues. After removal of 1 base from V and 5 bases from J, the junction contained 8 bases not matched to a gene. The DNA for the CDR3 is TGTGCCAGCAGTGAAGTATCCCAGGGGGATTATCAGCCCCAGCATTTT. It specifies CASSEVSQGDYQPQHF.

DNA of the CDR3: TGTGCCAGCAGCCCGTTGAGGAGCCAAGAGACCCAGTACTTC. This translates into CASSPLRSQETQYF. V gene TRBV28 combines with J gene TRBJ2-5; D remains unclear. The CDR3 runs 14 residues. Looked up from germline, CDR1 is MDHEN and CDR2 is SYDVKM. The V end lost 6 bases, the J end lost 1 base, and 12 bases lay between the germline ends.

The chain combines TRBV5-1 with TRBJ2-7; the match to TRBD1 covers 7 bases. V was pared by 1 base and J by 4 bases, with 5 bases of the junction left unmatched. Germline lookup yields CDR1 SGHRS and CDR2 YFSETQ. The CDR3 consists of 14 residues. The DNA for the CDR3 is TGCGCCAGCAGCTTGACAGGGGCGCAGTACGAGCAGTACTTC. Translating gives CASSLTGAQYEQYF.

The V and J genes are TRBV2 and TRBJ2-1; D is unresolved. Germline V gene sequence: CDR1 SNHLY, CDR2 FYNNEI. Trimming took off 4 bases at V and 5 bases at J, with 9 bases between the two ends. This CDR3 region has 13 residues. CDR3 nucleotides: TGTGCCAGCAGTGGGGCGCTGAACAATGAGCAGTTCTTC. It yields the protein CASSGALNNEQFF.

The chain recombines TRBV18 with TRBJ2-2; D possibly uses TRBD1 or TRBD2 (5 bases each). Per germline, CDR1 KGHSH and CDR2 LQKENI. This CDR3 has 17 amino acids. Trimming took 3 bases from V and 1 from J, leaving 15 bases between them. The CDR3 region has the DNA TGTGCCAGCTCACCGTTCCCGGGACGGGTGAACACCGGGGAGCTGTTTTTT. Its translation: CASSPFPGRVNTGELFF. The full variable domain, with the rest looked up from reference TRBV18 and TRBJ2-2, is NAGVMQNPRHLVRRRGQEARLRCSPMKGHSHVYWYRQLPEEGLKFMVYLQKENIIDESGMPKERFSAEFPKEGPSILRIQQVVRGDSAAYFCASSPFPGRVNTGELFFGEGSRLTVL.

The rearrangement joins TRBV30 to TRBJ2-2; the D is unclear. There are 15 residues in the CDR3. CDR1 and CDR2 from the germline V gene are GTSNPN and SVGIG (reference sequence). V shed 1 base and J shed 3 bases, with 12 bases lying between them. The CDR3 coding sequence is TGTGCCTGGAGTGACCGGTTTCGGGACACCGGGGAGCTGTTTTTT. This gives the protein CAWSDRFRDTGELFF.

V gene TRBV6-1 combines with J gene TRBJ2-7, with D possibly TRBD2 on 8 matching bases. The CDR3 has 14 amino acids. Between the trimmed V and J ends, which lost 10 bases and 3 bases, there was a span of 19 bases. Germline V lookup: CDR1 MNHNS, CDR2 SASEGT. CDR3 region: CATPGGGPNYEQYF. CDR3 DNA: TGTGCCACCCCGGGAGGGGGCCCAAACTACGAGCAGTACTTC.

The chain uses TRBV6-5 and TRBJ1-1, with 8 bases identical to TRBD1. The CDR3 spans 16 residues. With 4 bases clipped from V and 4 bases from J, the junction kept 11 bases outside the gene matches. Per germline, CDR1 MNHEY and CDR2 SVGAGI. Here the CDR3 DNA reads TGTGCCAGCAGTTCCTGGACAGGGATGGGACTCACTGAAGCTTTCTTT. It is translated as CASSSWTGMGLTEAFF.

The chain joins TRBV30 to TRBJ1-3, with D possibly matching TRBD1 (5 bases). Deletions cut 2 bases from V and 4 bases from J, with 9 bases between. The germline gives CDR1 GTSNPN, CDR2 SVGIG (reference sequence). The CDR3 contains 13 residues. This chain's CDR3 is CAWSSRAGNTIYF. DNA of the CDR3: TGTGCCTGGAGTTCCAGGGCCGGAAACACCATATATTTT.

The rearrangement links TRBV5-1 to TRBJ2-7; D is possibly TRBD2 (5 bases). With 0 bases removed from V and 6 bases from J, the gap between germline ends came to 7 bases. CDR1 and CDR2 from the germline V gene are SGHRS and YFSETQ. The CDR3 is 12 residues long. In DNA form, the CDR3 reads TGCGCCAGCAGCTTGGAAGGGAGCGAGCAGTACTTC. This translates into CASSLEGSEQYF.

V usage is TRBV27 and J usage is TRBJ2-1, with TRBD2 matching over 11 bases. This CDR3 region has 16 residues. V lost 4 bases, J lost 2 bases, and 4 bases stayed unmatched. Germline-derived CDR1 and CDR2 are MNHEY and SMNVEV (reference sequence). Written as DNA, the CDR3 is TGTGCCAGCAGTTCCGCTAGCGGGAGGCCCTACAATGAGCAGTTCTTC. Translation: CASSSASGRPYNEQFF.

The genes are TRBV9 and TRBJ2-3, with 8 bases aligning to TRBD2. The CDR3 consists of 16 residues. The germline V gene encodes CDR1 SGDLS and CDR2 YYNGEE. V shed 0 bases and J 1 base; nucleotides not matched to a gene: 4. The CDR3 nucleotides read TGTGCCAGCAGCGTAGATCAAGCGGGAGGCACAGATACGCAGTATTTT. Its protein product is CASSVDQAGGTDTQYF.

The J gene is TRBJ1-1, the V gene TRBV5-8, with no clear D. The CDR3 has 12 amino acids. V dropped 1 base and J dropped 5 bases, with 6 bases sitting between them. Germline V gives CDR1 SGHTS, CDR2 YDEGEE. This CDR3 is CASSLTDTEAFF. The DNA of the CDR3 is TGTGCCAGCAGCTTGACCGATACTGAAGCTTTCTTT.

J is TRBJ2-1 and V is TRBV7-3; 8 positions match TRBD1. The junction had 13 bases not matched to a gene; V was cut back by 5 bases and J by 7 bases. The V gene's germline CDR1 is SGHTA and CDR2 FQGTGA. The CDR3 spans 16 residues. DNA for the CDR3: TGTGCCAGCAGCCCCTCGGACAGGGCCCGACTAAATGAGCAGTTCTTC. Translation gives CASSPSDRARLNEQFF.